This T cell receptor beta chain was recorded in a study of cytomegalovirus exposure and HLA in healthy donors. Study summary: A later analysis reported the 120 or so validation repertoires used the same platform as the approximately 660 first-cohort repertoires.

Concerning this clone: Its cognate antigen is unknown.

TCRdb keeps only in-frame clones here, not all; method: immunoSEQ multiplex PCR. The table has more than 150,000 clones, approximately 90% seen once; the top ten hold about 3%. Overall study findings and caveats: A few of the chains that were CMV-associated were confirmed in vitro to be specific for CMV antigens.

The donors were part of the validation cohort of more than 90 subjects. That cohort was separate from the first cohort, which comprised 550 to 750 subjects. This CDR3 spans 14 amino acids. Sequenced input: PBMCs. The V gene is TRBV21-1, the J gene TRBJ2-7; TRBD1 is taken as the D call from the table, unchecked against the DNA. TRBV21-1 counts as a pseudogene. This receptor was identified in a man aged 18-30 years in good health and CMV-seronegative. In nucleotides, the CDR3 is TGTGCCAGCAGCCAGGGCCACCCCTCCTACGAGCAGTACGTC. It specifies CASSQGHPSYEQYV.